The 7 T cell receptor beta chains listed next were all sequenced from one sample in a study of blood T cell repertoires in COVID-19. TCRdb keeps only in-frame clones here, not all; method: immunoSEQ multiplex PCR. The table has approximately 100,000 clones, about 80% seen once. Material for sequencing was peripheral blood. The receptors originated from a woman aged 45-60 years with acute or convalescent COVID-19.

The DNA for the CDR3 is TGTGCCAGCTCACCACCCCTATTCTTTGAGGGAGGGGAAGATACGCAGTATTTT. Amino acids: CASSPPLFFEGGEDTQYF. This chain links TRBV18 with TRBJ2-3; 7 bases align to TRBD2. After removal of 0 bases from V and 5 bases from J, the junction contained 14 bases not matched to a gene. Germline lookup yields CDR1 KGHSH and CDR2 LQKENI. The CDR3 extends over 18 amino acids.

The CDR3 region has the DNA TGTGCCAGCAGACTCACGGACGTTAGGAGGGAGACCCAGTACTTC. This codes for CASRLTDVRRETQYF. The gene calls are TRBV2 and TRBJ2-5, with D possibly being TRBD2 (5 bases). V was clipped by 6 bases and J by 5 bases, with 19 bases between them. The germline CDR1 and CDR2 sequences are SNHLY and FYNNEI. The length of the CDR3 is 15 residues.

The V gene is TRBV30, the J gene TRBJ2-5; tentative D call: TRBD1 (6 bases). The CDR3 is 12 residues long. V lost 2 bases, J lost 7 bases, and 11 bases lay in between. Germline V gene sequence: CDR1 GTSNPN, CDR2 SVGIG (reference sequence). CDR3 sequence: CAWSRQGGTQYF. CDR3 sequence (DNA): TGTGCCTGGAGTCGCCAAGGGGGGACCCAGTACTTC.

The rearrangement joins TRBV20-1 to TRBJ1-1; D is ambiguous. V lost 7 bases and J lost 7, with 10 bases in between. CDR1 is DFQATT, CDR2 SNEGSKA, per germline (reference sequence). The CDR3 loop spans 10 amino acids. The CDR3 loop is CSDLQLEAFF. CDR3 in DNA: TGCAGTGACTTACAGCTTGAAGCTTTCTTT.

The rearrangement links TRBV21-1 to TRBJ1-2; TRBD1 is the table's D call, not checked against the DNA. TRBV21-1 is shown as a pseudogene. This CDR3 contains 19 residues. In DNA, the CDR3 is TGTGCCAGCAGCAAGTCTCCCGACAGGGGGCTCCCGGGGTGCTATGGCTACACCTTC. Protein sequence: CASSKSPDRGLPGCYGYTF.

The chain uses TRBV20-1 and TRBJ1-3; D call uncertain. Trimming pared 3 bases from V and 4 bases from J, leaving 7 bases between. Per the germline V gene, CDR1 is DFQATT and CDR2 is SNEGSKA (reference sequence). This CDR3 region has 12 residues. In DNA, the CDR3 is TGCAGTGCTAGTGCGGGAGGAAACACCATATATTTT. This encodes CSASAGGNTIYF.

The chain recombines TRBV9 with TRBJ1-3, with no clear D. V gave up 0 bases and J gave up 0 bases, with 10 bases separating them. CDR3 length equals 16 residues. Germline values: CDR1 SGDLS, CDR2 YYNGEE. The CDR3 DNA reads TGTGCCAGCAGCGTAGCTCCTAGCCCCTCTGGAAACACCATATATTTT. This encodes CASSVAPSPSGNTIYF.